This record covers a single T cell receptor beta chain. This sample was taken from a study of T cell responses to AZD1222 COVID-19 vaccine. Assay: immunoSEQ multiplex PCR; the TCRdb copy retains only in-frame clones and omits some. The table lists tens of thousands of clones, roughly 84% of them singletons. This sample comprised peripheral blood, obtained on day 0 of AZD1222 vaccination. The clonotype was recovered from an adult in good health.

CDR3 DNA sequence: TGTGCCACCGCGATGGGTGGGGCCAACGTCCTGACTTTC. This sequence encodes CATAMGGANVLTF. The chain is built from TRBV6-5 and TRBJ2-6, with no clear D. The CDR3 length is 13 residues. Trimming left V 10 bases short and J 3 bases short, with 10 bases between. Germline-derived CDR1 and CDR2 are MNHEY and SVGAGI.